The 2 T cell receptor beta chains in this list originate from one sample, sequenced in a study of early T cells in non-severe SARS-CoV-2 infection. TCRdb re-called the 5' RACE reads with MiXCR, one entry per CDR3 protein. The sample shows roughly 120,000 distinct CDR3 sequences, just under 15% of them seen only once. The sample taken for sequencing was whole blood. These TCRs come from an adult who was a healthcare worker with PCR-confirmed SARS-CoV-2 infection or an uninfected control (not recorded which).

The chain combines TRBV5-1 with TRBJ2-7, with 10 bases identical to TRBD1. V was pared by 0 bases and J by 4 bases, with 1 base of the junction left unmatched. The CDR3 covers 14 residues. Looked up from germline, CDR1 is SGHRS and CDR2 is YFSETQ. CDR3 sequence reads: CASSLEGQGYEQYF. The CDR3 nucleotides read TGCGCCAGCAGCTTGGAGGGACAGGGGTACGAGCAGTACTTC.

The CDR3 DNA sequence: TGTGCCAGCAGTGCGACTAGCGGGGGGTCAACGCAGTATTTT. Encoded protein: CASSATSGGSTQYF. The V gene is TRBV6-1, the J gene TRBJ2-3; 13 nucleotides align to TRBD2. With 4 bases clipped from V and 9 bases from J, the junction kept 4 bases outside the gene matches. From germline, CDR1 is MNHNS and CDR2 SASEGT. The CDR3 spans 14 residues.